The text below deals with one T cell receptor beta chain. The data stem from a study of technical replicates of blood from four donors. Generated by immunoSEQ multiplex PCR, the TCRdb table keeps only in-frame clones and is missing some. Here the sample spans around 100,000 clones, about 95% being singletons. Losses at the gene ends were 8 bases for V and 6 bases for J; bases not matched to a gene: 11. Germline-derived CDR1 and CDR2 are MNHEY and SMNVEV (reference sequence). There are 14 residues in the CDR3. This clonotype was sampled from a human donor in good health. The chain couples TRBV27 to TRBJ1-1, with 8 bases fitting TRBD1. The sample taken for sequencing was T cells isolated from PBMCs. In nucleotides, the CDR3 is TGTGCCAGCTTCGACAGGGGAAGGTTTTCTGAAGCTTTCTTT. This translates into CASFDRGRFSEAFF.